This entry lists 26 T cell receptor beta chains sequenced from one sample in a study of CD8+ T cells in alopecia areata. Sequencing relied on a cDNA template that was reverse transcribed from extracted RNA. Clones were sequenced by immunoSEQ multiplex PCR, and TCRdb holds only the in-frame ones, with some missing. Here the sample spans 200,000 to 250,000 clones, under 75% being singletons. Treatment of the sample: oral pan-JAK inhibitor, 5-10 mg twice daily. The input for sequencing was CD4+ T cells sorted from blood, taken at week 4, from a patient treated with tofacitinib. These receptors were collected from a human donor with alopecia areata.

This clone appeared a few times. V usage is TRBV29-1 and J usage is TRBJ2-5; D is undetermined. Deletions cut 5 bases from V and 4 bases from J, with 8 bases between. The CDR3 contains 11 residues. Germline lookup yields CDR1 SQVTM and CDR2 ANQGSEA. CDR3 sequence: CSVPAPETQYF. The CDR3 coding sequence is TGCAGCGTTCCTGCCCCAGAGACCCAGTACTTC. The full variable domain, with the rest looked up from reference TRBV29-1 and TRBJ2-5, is SAVISQKPSRDICQRGTSLTIQCQVDSQVTMMFWYRQQPGQSLTLIATANQGSEATYESGFVIDKFPISRPNLTFSTLTVSNMSPEDSSIYLCSVPAPETQYFGPGTRLLVL.

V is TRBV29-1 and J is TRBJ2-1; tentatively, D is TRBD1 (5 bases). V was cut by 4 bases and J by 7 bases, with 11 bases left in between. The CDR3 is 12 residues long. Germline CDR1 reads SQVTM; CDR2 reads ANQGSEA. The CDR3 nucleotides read TGCAGCGTTGCAGGGTTGGGGAATGAGCAGTTCTTC. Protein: CSVAGLGNEQFF.

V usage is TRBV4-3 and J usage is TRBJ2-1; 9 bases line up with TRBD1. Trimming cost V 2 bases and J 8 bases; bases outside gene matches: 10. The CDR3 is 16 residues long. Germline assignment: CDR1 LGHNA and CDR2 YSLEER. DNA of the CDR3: TGCGCCAGCAGCCAATCGGGGACAGGGAATCTCTATGAGCAGTTCTTC. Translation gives CASSQSGTGNLYEQFF.

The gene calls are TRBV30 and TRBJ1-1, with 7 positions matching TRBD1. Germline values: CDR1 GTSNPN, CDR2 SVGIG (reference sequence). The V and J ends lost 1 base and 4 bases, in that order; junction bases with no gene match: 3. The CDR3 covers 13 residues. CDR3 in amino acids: CAWSGQGITEAFF. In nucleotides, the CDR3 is TGTGCCTGGAGTGGACAGGGCATCACTGAAGCTTTCTTT.

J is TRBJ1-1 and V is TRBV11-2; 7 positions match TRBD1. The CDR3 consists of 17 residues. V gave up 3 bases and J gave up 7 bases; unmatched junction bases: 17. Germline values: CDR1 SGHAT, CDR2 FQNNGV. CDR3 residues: CASSFKSLGKGGVEAFF. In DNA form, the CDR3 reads TGTGCCAGCAGCTTTAAAAGCTTAGGTAAAGGGGGCGTTGAAGCTTTCTTT.

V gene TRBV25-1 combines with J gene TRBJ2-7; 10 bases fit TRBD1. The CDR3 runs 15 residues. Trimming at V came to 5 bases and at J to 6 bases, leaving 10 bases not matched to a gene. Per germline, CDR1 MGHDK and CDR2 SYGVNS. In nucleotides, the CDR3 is TGTGCCAGCAGTCCTCCCGGGACAGGGGCGGCCGAGCAGTACTTC. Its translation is CASSPPGTGAAEQYF.

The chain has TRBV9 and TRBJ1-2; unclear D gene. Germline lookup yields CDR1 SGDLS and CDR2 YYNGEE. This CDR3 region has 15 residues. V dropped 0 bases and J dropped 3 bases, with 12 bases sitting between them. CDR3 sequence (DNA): TGTGCCAGCAGCGTAGCCGCCCGAGCAGACTATGGCTACACCTTC. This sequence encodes CASSVAARADYGYTF. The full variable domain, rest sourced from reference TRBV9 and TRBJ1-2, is DSGVTQTPKHLITATGQRVTLRCSPRSGDLSVYWYQQSLDQGLQFLIQYYNGEERAKGNILERFSAQQFPDLHSELNLSSLELGDSALYFCASSVAARADYGYTFGSGTRLTVV.

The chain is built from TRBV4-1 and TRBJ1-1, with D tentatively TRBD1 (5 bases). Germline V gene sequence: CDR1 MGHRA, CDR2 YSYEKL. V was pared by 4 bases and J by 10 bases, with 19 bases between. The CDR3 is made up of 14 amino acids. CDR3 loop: CASSPQPVGVLAFF. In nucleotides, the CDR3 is TGCGCCAGCAGCCCACAACCGGTAGGGGTACTAGCTTTCTTT.

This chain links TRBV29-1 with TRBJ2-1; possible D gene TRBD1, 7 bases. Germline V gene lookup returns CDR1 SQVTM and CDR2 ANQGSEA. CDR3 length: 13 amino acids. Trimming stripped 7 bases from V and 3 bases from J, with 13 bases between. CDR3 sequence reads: CSARQGGYNEQFF. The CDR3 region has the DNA TGCAGCGCACGACAGGGAGGCTACAATGAGCAGTTCTTC.

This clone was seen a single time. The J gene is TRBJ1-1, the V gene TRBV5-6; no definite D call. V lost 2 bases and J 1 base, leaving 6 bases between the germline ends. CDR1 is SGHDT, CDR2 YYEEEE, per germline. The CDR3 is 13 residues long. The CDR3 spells CASSFGRNTEAFF. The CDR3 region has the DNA TGTGCCAGCAGCTTCGGACGGAACACTGAAGCTTTCTTT.

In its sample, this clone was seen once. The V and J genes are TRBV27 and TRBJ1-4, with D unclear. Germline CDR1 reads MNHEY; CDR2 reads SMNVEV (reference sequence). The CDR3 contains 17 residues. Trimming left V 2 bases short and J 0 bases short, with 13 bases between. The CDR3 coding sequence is TGTGCCAGCAGTTTAAACCCCCCACCTTCAACTAATGAAAAACTGTTTTTT. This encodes CASSLNPPPSTNEKLFF.

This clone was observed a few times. The CDR3 DNA reads TGCAGCGTTCGGCTCGATACGCAGTATTTT. Residues: CSVRLDTQYF. The chain combines TRBV29-1 with TRBJ2-3, with D uncertain. CDR1 is SQVTM and CDR2 is ANQGSEA in the germline V gene. This CDR3 is built from 10 residues. With 5 bases removed from V and 6 bases from J, the gap between germline ends came to 6 bases.

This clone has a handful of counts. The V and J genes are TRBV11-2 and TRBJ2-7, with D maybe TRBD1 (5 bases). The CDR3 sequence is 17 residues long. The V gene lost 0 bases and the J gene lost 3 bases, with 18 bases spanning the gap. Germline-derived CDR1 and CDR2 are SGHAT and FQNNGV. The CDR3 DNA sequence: TGTGCCAGCAGCTTAGAAGGTTCAGGGCGGACCTACTACGAGCAGTACTTC. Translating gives CASSLEGSGRTYYEQYF.

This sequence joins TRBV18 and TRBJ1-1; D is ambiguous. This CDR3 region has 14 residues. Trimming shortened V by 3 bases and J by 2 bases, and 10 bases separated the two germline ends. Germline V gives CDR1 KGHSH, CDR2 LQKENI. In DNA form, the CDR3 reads TGTGCCAGCTCACCCCCGGTTTATAACACTGAAGCTTTCTTT. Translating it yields CASSPPVYNTEAFF.

CDR3 nucleotide sequence: TGTGCCAGCAGTGGCAGCTACTACGAGCAGTACTTC. The encoded protein is CASSGSYYEQYF. The genes are TRBV7-9 and TRBJ2-5; D not resolved. The assigned J gene may be wrong: the sequence end matches TRBJ2-7 better. CDR1 and CDR2 from the germline V gene are SEHNR and FQNEAQ (reference sequence). This CDR3 region has 12 residues.

CDR3 sequence reads: CATSRVPLGQPYEQYF. The CDR3 DNA is TGTGCCACCAGCAGAGTCCCTTTAGGACAACCGTACGAGCAGTACTTC. The chain recombines TRBV15 with TRBJ2-7, with D perhaps TRBD1 (5 bases). Per the germline V gene, CDR1 is LNHNV and CDR2 is YYDKDF (reference sequence). The CDR3 consists of 16 residues. V lost 1 base and J lost 4, with 17 bases in between. Supplemented by reference TRBV15 and TRBJ2-7, the full variable domain reads DAMVIQNPRYQVTQFGKPVTLSCSQTLNHNVMYWYQQKSSQAPKLLFHYYDKDFNNEADTPDNFQSRRPNTSFCFLDIRSPGLGDTAMYLCATSRVPLGQPYEQYFGPGTRLTVT.

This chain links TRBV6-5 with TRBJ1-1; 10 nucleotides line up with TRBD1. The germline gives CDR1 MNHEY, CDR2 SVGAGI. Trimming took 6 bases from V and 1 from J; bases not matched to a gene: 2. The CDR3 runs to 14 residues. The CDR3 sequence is CASSGDRGNTEAFF. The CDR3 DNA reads TGTGCCAGCAGCGGGGACAGGGGGAACACTGAAGCTTTCTTT.

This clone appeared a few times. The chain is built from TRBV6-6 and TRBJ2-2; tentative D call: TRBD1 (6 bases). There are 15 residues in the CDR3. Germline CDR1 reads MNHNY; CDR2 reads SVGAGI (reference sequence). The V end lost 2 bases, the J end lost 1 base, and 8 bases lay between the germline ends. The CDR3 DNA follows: TGTGCCAGCAGTTACAGGGGACAGAACACCGGGGAGCTGTTTTTT. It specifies CASSYRGQNTGELFF.

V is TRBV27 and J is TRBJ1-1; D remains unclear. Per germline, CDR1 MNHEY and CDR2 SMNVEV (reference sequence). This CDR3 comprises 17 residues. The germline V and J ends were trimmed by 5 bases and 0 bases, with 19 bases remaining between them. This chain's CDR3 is CASSPQRFLVMNTEAFF. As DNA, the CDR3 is TGTGCCAGCAGTCCCCAAAGGTTTCTGGTCATGAACACTGAAGCTTTCTTT.

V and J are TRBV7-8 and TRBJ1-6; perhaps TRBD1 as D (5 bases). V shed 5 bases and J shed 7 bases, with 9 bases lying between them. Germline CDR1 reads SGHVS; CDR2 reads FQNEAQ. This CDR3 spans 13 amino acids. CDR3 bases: TGTGCCAGCAGCCCAGGGATCAATTCACCCCTCCACTTT. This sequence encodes CASSPGINSPLHF.

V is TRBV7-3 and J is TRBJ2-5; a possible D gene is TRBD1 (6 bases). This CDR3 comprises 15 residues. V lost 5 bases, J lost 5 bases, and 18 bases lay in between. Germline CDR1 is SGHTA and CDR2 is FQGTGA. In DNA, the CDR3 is TGTGCCAGCAGCCCACGCGGAACAGGGCGGGAGACCCAGTACTTC. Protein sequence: CASSPRGTGRETQYF.

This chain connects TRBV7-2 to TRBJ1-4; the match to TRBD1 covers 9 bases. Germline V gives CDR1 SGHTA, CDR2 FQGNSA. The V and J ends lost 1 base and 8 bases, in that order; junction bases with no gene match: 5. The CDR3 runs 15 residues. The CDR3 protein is CASSLEDRGGEKLFF. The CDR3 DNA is TGTGCCAGCAGCTTAGAGGACAGGGGAGGCGAAAAACTGTTTTTT. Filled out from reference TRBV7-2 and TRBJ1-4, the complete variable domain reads GAGVSQSPSNKVTEKGKDVELRCDPISGHTALYWYRQSLGQGLEFLIYFQGNSAPDKSGLPSDRFSAERTGGSVSTLTIQRTQQEDSAVYLCASSLEDRGGEKLFFGSGTQLSVL.

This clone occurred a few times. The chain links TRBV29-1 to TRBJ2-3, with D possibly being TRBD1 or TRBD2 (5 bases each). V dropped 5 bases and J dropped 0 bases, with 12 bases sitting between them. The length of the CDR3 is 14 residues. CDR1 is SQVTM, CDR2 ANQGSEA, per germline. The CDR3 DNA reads TGCAGCGTTCGCCCGGGACCCAGCACAGATACGCAGTATTTT. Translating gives CSVRPGPSTDTQYF.

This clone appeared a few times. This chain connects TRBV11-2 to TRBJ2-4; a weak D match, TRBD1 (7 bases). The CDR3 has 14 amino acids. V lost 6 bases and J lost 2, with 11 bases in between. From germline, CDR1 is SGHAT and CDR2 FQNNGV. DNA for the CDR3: TGTGCCAGCAGGGAGGGGGCGACCAAAAACATTCAGTACTTC. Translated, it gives CASREGATKNIQYF.

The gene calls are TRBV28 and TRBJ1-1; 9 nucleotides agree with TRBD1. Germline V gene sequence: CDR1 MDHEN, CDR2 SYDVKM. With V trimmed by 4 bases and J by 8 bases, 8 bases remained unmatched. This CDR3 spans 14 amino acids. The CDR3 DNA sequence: TGTGCCAGCAGTTACGGGACAGGGCGCGGCGAAGCTTTCTTT. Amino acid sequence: CASSYGTGRGEAFF. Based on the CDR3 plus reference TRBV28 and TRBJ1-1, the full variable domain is DVKVTQSSRYLVKRTGEKVFLECVQDMDHENMFWYRQDPGLGLRLIYFSYDVKMKEKGDIPEGYSVSREKKERFSLILESASTNQTSMYLCASSYGTGRGEAFFGQGTRLTVV.

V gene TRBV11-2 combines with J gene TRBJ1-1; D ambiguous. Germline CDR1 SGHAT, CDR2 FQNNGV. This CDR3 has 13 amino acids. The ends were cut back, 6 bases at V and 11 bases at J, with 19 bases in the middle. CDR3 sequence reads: CASRPHPTALAFF. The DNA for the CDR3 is TGTGCCAGCAGACCTCATCCCACCGCGCTTGCTTTCTTT.